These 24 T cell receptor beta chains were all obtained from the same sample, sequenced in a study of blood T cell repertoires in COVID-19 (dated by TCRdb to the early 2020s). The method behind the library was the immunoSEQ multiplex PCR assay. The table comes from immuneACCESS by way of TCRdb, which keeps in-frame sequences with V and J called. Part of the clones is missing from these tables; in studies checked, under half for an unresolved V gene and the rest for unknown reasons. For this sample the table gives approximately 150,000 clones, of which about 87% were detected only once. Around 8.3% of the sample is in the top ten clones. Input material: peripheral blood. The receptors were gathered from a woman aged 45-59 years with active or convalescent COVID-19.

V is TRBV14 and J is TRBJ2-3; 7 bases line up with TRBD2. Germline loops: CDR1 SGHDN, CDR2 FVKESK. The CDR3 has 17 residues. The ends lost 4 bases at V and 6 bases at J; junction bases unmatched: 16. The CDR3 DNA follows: TGTGCCAGCAGCCTATACACCGGGACTATTCTTTTCGATACGCAGTATTTT. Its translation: CASSLYTGTILFDTQYF.

DNA for the CDR3: TGTGCCAGCAGTCGAAAGCGGGAACTCCTCTTGGGGGAGACCCAGTACTTC. Protein sequence: CASSRKRELLLGETQYF. This chain joins TRBV7-2 and TRBJ2-5, with 7 nucleotides matching TRBD2. Unmatched junction bases numbered 18, after V lost 6 bases and J lost 5 bases. CDR3 length equals 17 residues. Germline-derived CDR1 and CDR2 are SGHTA and FQGNSA.

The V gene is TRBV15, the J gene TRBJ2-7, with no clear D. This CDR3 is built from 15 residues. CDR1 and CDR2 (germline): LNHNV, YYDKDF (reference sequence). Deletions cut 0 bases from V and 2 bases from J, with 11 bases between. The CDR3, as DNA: TGTGCCACCAGCAGAGATGTGACTTCTACCTACGAGCAGTACTTC. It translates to CATSRDVTSTYEQYF.

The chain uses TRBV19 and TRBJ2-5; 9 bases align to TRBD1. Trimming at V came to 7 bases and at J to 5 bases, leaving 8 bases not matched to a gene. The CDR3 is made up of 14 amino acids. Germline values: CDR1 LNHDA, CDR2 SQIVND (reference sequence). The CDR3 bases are TGTGCCAGTAACTCGGGACAGGGAGGCGAGACCCAGTACTTC. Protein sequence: CASNSGQGGETQYF.

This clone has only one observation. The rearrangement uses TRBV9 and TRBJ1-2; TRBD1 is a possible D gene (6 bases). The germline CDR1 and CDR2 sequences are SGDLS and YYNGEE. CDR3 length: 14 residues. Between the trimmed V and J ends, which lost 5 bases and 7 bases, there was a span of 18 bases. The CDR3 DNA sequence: TGTGCCAGCAGTGAGGGACAAGGAGGAGGTGGCTACACCTTC. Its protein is CASSEGQGGGGYTF.

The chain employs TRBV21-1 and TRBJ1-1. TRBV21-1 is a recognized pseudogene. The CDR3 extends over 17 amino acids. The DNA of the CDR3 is TGTGCCAGCAGAAAGGTCGTCTCTGACGGGGGGGGGACTGAAGCTTTCTTT. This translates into CASRKVVSDGGGTEAFF.

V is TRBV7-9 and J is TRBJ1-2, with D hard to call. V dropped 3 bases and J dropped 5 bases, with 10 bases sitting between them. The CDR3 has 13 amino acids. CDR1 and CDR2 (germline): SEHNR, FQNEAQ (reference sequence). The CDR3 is CASSLASNYGYTF. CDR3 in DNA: TGTGCCAGCAGCTTGGCCTCGAATTATGGCTACACCTTC. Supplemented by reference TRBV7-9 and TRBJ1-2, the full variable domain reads DTGVSQNPRHKITKRGQNVTFRCDPISEHNRLYWYRQTLGQGPEFLTYFQNEAQLEKSRLLSDRFSAERPKGSFSTLEIQRTEQGDSAMYLCASSLASNYGYTFGSGTRLTVV.

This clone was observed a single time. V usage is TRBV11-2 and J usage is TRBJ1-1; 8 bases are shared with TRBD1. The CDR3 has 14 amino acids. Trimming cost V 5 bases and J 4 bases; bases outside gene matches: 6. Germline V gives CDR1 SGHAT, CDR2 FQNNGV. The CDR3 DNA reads TGTGCCAGCAGCCGGACAGGGAGGCGCACTGAAGCTTTCTTT. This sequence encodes CASSRTGRRTEAFF.

CDR3 residues: CASSQGSRPETQYF. The CDR3 coding sequence is TGTGCCAGCAGCCAAGGATCGCGTCCAGAGACCCAGTACTTC. This chain connects TRBV3-1 (or the pseudogene TRBV3-2) to TRBJ2-5; D gene unclear. Trimming removed 1 base from V and 4 bases from J, with 10 bases in between. Germline V gene data show CDR1 as LGHDT and CDR2 as YNNKEL (reference sequence). The CDR3 is 14 amino acids.

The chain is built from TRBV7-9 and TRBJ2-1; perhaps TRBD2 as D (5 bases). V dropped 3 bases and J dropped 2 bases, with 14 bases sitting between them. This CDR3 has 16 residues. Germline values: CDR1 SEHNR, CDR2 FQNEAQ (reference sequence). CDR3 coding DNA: TGTGCCAGCAGCTTCCCACTAGTGAGTGCCTACAATGAGCAGTTCTTC. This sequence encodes CASSFPLVSAYNEQFF.

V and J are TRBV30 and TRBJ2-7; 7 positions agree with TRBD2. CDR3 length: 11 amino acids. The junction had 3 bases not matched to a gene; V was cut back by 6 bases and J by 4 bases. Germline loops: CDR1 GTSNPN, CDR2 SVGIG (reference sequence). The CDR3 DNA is TGTGCCTGCGGGAGGTATTACGAGCAGTACTTC. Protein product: CACGRYYEQYF.

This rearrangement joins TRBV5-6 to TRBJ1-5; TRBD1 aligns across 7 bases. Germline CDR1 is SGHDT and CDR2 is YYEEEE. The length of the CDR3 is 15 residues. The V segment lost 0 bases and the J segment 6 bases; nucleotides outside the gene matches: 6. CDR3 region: CASSLGQGGGQPQHF. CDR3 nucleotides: TGTGCCAGCAGCTTGGGACAGGGAGGAGGTCAGCCCCAGCATTTT.

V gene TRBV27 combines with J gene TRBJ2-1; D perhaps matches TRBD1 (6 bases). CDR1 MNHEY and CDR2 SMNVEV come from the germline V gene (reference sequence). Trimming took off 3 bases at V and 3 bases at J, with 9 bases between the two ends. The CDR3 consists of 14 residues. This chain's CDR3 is CASSFLDSYNEQFF. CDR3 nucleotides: TGTGCCAGCAGTTTTTTGGACAGCTACAATGAGCAGTTCTTC.

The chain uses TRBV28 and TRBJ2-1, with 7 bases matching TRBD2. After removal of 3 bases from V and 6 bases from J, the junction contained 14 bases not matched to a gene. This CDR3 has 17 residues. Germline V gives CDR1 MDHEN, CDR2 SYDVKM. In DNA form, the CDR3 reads TGTGCCAGCAGTTTGATGTATATTGGCGGGAGACTCAATGAGCAGTTCTTC. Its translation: CASSLMYIGGRLNEQFF.

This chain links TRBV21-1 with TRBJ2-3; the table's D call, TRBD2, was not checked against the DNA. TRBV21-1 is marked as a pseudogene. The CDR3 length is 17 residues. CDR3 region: CASSKVVRGDIADTQYF. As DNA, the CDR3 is TGTGCCAGCAGCAAAGTAGTTCGGGGGGATATCGCAGATACGCAGTATTTT.

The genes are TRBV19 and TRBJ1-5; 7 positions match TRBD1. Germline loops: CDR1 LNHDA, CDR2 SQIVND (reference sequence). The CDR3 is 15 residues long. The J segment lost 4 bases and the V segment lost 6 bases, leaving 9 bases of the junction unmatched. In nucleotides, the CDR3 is TGTGCCAGTAGCAGCCCTGGACAGGCGAATCAGCCCCAGCATTTT. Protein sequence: CASSSPGQANQPQHF.

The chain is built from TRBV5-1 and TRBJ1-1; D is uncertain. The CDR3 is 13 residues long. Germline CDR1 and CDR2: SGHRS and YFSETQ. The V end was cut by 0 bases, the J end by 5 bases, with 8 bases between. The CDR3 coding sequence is TGCGCCAGCAGCTTGGATGTTTATACTGAAGCTTTCTTT. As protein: CASSLDVYTEAFF.

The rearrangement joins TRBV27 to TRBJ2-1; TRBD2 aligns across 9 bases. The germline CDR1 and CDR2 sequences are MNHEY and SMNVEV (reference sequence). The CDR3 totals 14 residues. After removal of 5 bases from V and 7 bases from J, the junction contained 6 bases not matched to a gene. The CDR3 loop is CASSPSTSGNEQFF. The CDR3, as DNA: TGTGCCAGCAGTCCCTCTACTAGCGGGAATGAGCAGTTCTTC.

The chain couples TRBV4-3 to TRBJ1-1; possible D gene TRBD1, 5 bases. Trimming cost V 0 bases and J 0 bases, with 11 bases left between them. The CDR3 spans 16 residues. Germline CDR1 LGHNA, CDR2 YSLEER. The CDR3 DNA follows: TGCGCCAGCAGCCAAGATGGGGCAGCTCTGAACACTGAAGCTTTCTTT. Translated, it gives CASSQDGAALNTEAFF.

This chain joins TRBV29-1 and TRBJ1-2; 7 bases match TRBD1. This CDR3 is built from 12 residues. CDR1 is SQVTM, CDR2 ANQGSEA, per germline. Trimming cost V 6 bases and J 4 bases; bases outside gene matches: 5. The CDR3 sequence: CSVEGTVYGYTF. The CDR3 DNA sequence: TGCAGCGTCGAGGGGACAGTCTATGGCTACACCTTC.

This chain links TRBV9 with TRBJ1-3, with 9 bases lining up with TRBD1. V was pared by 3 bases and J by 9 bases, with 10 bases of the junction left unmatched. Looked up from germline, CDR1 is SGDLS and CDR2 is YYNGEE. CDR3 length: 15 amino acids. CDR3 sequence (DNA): TGTGCCAGCAGCGCGGGACAGGGTCTGAGTGTCACCATATATTTT. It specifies CASSAGQGLSVTIYF. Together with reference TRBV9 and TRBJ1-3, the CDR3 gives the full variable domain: DSGVTQTPKHLITATGQRVTLRCSPRSGDLSVYWYQQSLDQGLQFLIQYYNGEERAKGNILERFSAQQFPDLHSELNLSSLELGDSALYFCASSAGQGLSVTIYFGEGSWLTVV.

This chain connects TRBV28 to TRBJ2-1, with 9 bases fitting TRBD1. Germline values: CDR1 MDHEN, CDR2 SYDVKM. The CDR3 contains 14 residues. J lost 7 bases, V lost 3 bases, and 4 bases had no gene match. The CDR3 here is CASSFGTGLNEQFF. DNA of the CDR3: TGTGCCAGCAGTTTTGGGACAGGGCTGAATGAGCAGTTCTTC.

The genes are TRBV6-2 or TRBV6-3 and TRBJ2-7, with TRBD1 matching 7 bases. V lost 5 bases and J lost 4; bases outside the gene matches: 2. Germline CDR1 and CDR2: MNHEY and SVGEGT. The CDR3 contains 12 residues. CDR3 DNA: TGTGCCAGCAGTAGGGGGCTGTACGAGCAGTACTTC. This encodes CASSRGLYEQYF.

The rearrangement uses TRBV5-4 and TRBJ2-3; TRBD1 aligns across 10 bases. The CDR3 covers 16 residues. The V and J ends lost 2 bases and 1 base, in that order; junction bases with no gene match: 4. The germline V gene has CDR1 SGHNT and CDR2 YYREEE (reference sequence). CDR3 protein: CASSLGGTGGTDTQYF. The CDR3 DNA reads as TGTGCCAGCAGCTTAGGGGGGACAGGGGGCACAGATACGCAGTATTTT.